These 27 T cell receptor beta chains share one sample of origin, sequenced in a study of spatial heterogeneity in lung cancer. TCRdb reprocessed the 5' RACE reads via MiXCR and lists one record per CDR3 protein. Of around 110,000 distinct CDR3 sequences detected, 12% appear once; the ten largest clones hold approximately 15%. The sample's time point: blood at routine non-recurrence follow-up after resection. The sequenced material consisted of unsorted whole RNA from tumor, nontumor lung or frozen PBMC. Here the sequenced sample was PBMCs, taken at follow-up. Source of these receptors: a male donor with early-stage non-small cell lung cancer.

The table lists this clonotype with a few counts. The chain couples TRBV4-3 to TRBJ2-3; TRBD2 aligns across 14 bases. Germline V gives CDR1 LGHNA, CDR2 YSLEER. V gave up 3 bases and J gave up 0 bases; unmatched junction bases: 5. This CDR3 has 18 amino acids. CDR3 residues: CASSHGTSGGPSTDTQYF. The DNA of the CDR3 is TGCGCCAGCAGCCACGGGACTAGCGGGGGCCCTAGCACAGATACGCAGTATTTT.

This clonotype was observed a handful of times. The V and J genes are TRBV20-1 and TRBJ1-3, with 7 positions matching TRBD1. V was clipped by 5 bases and J by 0 bases; unmatched bases: 10. The CDR3 extends over 16 amino acids. Germline V gene sequence: CDR1 DFQATT, CDR2 SNEGSKA (reference sequence). CDR3 in amino acids: CSADAGTAYSGNTIYF. For the CDR3, the DNA is TGCAGTGCTGACGCCGGGACAGCGTACTCTGGAAACACCATATATTTT.

This clonotype occurred many times. The rearrangement links TRBV29-1 to TRBJ2-7, with 7 bases aligning to TRBD2. The CDR3 sequence is 12 residues long. V lost 2 bases and J lost 6; bases outside the gene matches: 4. Germline V gene data show CDR1 as SQVTM and CDR2 as ANQGSEA. CDR3 sequence (DNA): TGCAGCGTTGAAATGGGGGGGTCCGAGCAGTACTTC. It codes for CSVEMGGSEQYF.

This clonotype was counted ten times or more. This chain uses TRBV11-2 with TRBJ2-7; perhaps TRBD2 as D (6 bases). Per germline, CDR1 SGHAT and CDR2 FQNNGV. The V gene lost 8 bases and the J gene lost 3 bases, with 11 bases spanning the gap. The CDR3 spans 12 residues. CDR3 protein: CASRGSNYEQYF. The CDR3 DNA sequence: TGTGCCAGCCGGGGGTCTAACTACGAGCAGTACTTC.

This clonotype has ten or more counts. The DNA for the CDR3 is TGCGCCAGCAGCCCGACAGGAAACACCGGGGAGCTGTTTTTT. Its translation: CASSPTGNTGELFF. The chain links TRBV5-1 to TRBJ2-2; a possible D gene is TRBD1 (6 bases). V lost 4 bases to trimming and J lost 2 bases, with 9 bases between them. Germline loops: CDR1 SGHRS, CDR2 YFSETQ. This CDR3 is built from 14 residues.

This clonotype was seen repeatedly, ten times or more. The chain has TRBV2 and TRBJ1-5; D call uncertain. Germline assignment: CDR1 SNHLY and CDR2 FYNNEI. This CDR3 is 12 amino acids long. V gave up 2 bases and J gave up 5 bases, with 4 bases separating them. In DNA form, the CDR3 reads TGTGCCAGCAGTGAAAGGGATCAGCCCCAGCATTTT. This sequence encodes CASSERDQPQHF.

This clonotype appeared a few times. The chain recombines TRBV7-2 with TRBJ2-1; possible D gene TRBD2, 6 bases. The germline CDR1 and CDR2 sequences are SGHTA and FQGNSA. V lost 4 bases and J lost 6, with 10 bases in between. CDR3 size: 13 residues. This chain's CDR3 is CASSSGGFNEQFF. DNA of the CDR3: TGTGCCAGCAGCTCCGGGGGTTTCAATGAGCAGTTCTTC.

This clonotype has ten or more counts. The gene calls are TRBV7-9 and TRBJ1-4; D unclear. Germline CDR1 reads SEHNR; CDR2 reads FQNEAQ (reference sequence). This CDR3 has 14 residues. V was trimmed by 3 bases and J by 5 bases, leaving 10 bases between them. The CDR3 DNA is TGTGCCAGCAGCTTTGAGGAGAAAAATGAAAAACTGTTTTTT. It yields the protein CASSFEEKNEKLFF.

This clonotype came up many times. The rearrangement links TRBV10-3 to TRBJ1-5; D might be TRBD1 (5 bases). Germline V gives CDR1 ENHRY, CDR2 SYGVKD. V lost 0 bases and J 3 bases, leaving 9 bases between the germline ends. The CDR3 runs to 15 residues. The CDR3 region is CAISESGQLNQPQHF. DNA for the CDR3: TGTGCCATCAGTGAGTCGGGGCAACTCAATCAGCCCCAGCATTTT.

This clonotype was detected ten times or more. The J gene is TRBJ1-6, the V gene TRBV29-1; D is possibly TRBD1 (5 bases). Germline lookup yields CDR1 SQVTM and CDR2 ANQGSEA. Trimming shortened V by 6 bases and J by 5 bases, and 8 bases separated the two germline ends. The CDR3 totals 12 residues. In DNA form, the CDR3 reads TGCAGCGTGGCGGGGGATAATTCACCCCTCCACTTT. Protein sequence: CSVAGDNSPLHF.

Here the CDR3 reads CASSLSKGTGTGNSEQYF. The DNA of the CDR3 is TGTGCCAGCAGTTTGAGTAAGGGGACCGGGACAGGGAATAGCGAGCAGTACTTC. V gene TRBV27 combines with J gene TRBJ2-7, with 9 bases aligning to TRBD1. The length of the CDR3 is 18 residues. Germline-derived CDR1 and CDR2 are MNHEY and SMNVEV (reference sequence). J gave up 6 bases and V 3 bases, and 18 bases lay outside the gene matches.

This clonotype was picked up a small number of times. The chain uses TRBV10-3 and TRBJ2-3; the D is unclear. Germline V gives CDR1 ENHRY, CDR2 SYGVKD. The CDR3 sequence is 12 residues long. Trimming took 10 bases from V and 2 from J, leaving 10 bases between them. The CDR3 sequence is CATGPNTDTQYF. CDR3 nucleotide sequence: TGTGCCACCGGACCAAACACAGATACGCAGTATTTT.

The chain employs TRBV20-1 and TRBJ2-7; D possibly corresponds to TRBD2 (6 bases). Trimming left V 0 bases short and J 3 bases short, with 15 bases between. The CDR3 length is 15 residues. Germline CDR1 is DFQATT and CDR2 is SNEGSKA (reference sequence). The CDR3 region has the DNA TGCAGTGCTAGAGATCGGAGGGCAGCGCTCTACGAGCAGTACTTC. Encoded protein: CSARDRRAALYEQYF.

The J gene is TRBJ1-1, the V gene TRBV20-1; D remains unclear. The germline V gene has CDR1 DFQATT and CDR2 SNEGSKA (reference sequence). The CDR3 contains 13 residues. V gave up 6 bases and J gave up 3 bases, with 14 bases separating them. CDR3 protein: CSAARELDTEAFF. CDR3 in DNA: TGCAGTGCCGCCCGGGAACTGGACACTGAAGCTTTCTTT.

This clonotype was counted between two and nine times. The V gene is TRBV7-9, the J gene TRBJ2-4; D ambiguous. The CDR3 consists of 13 residues. The germline V and J ends were trimmed by 8 bases and 8 bases, with 16 bases remaining between them. The V gene's germline CDR1 is SEHNR and CDR2 FQNEAQ (reference sequence). The CDR3 region is CASGIAAADIQYF. CDR3 DNA: TGTGCCAGCGGGATAGCCGCCGCGGACATTCAGTACTTC.

V usage is TRBV28 and J usage is TRBJ1-5; TRBD1 agrees at 7 bases. This CDR3 has 15 residues. The V gene end was trimmed by 7 bases and the J gene end by 3 bases; junction bases not matched to a gene: 9. Germline CDR1 and CDR2: MDHEN and SYDVKM. CDR3 sequence (DNA): TGTGCCAGCAACCGACAGGGTTTGGACAATCAGCCCCAGCATTTT. This translates into CASNRQGLDNQPQHF.

The genes are TRBV7-8 and TRBJ2-1; 8 bases map to TRBD2. Germline V gives CDR1 SGHVS, CDR2 FQNEAQ. CDR3 size: 15 residues. Unmatched junction bases numbered 12, after V lost 4 bases and J lost 10 bases. CDR3 in amino acids: CASSSYRGSSGEQFF. In DNA form, the CDR3 reads TGTGCCAGCAGCTCTTACCGGGGATCTAGCGGGGAGCAGTTCTTC.

This clonotype was detected a few times. The DNA for the CDR3 is TGTGCCAGCAGTTTATTCGGACAGGGGGCGCACACGCAGTATTTT. This codes for CASSLFGQGAHTQYF. The chain carries TRBV27 and TRBJ2-3; 11 bases align to TRBD1. J lost 9 bases, V lost 1 base, and 6 bases had no gene match. Germline V gene sequence: CDR1 MNHEY, CDR2 SMNVEV (reference sequence). CDR3 length: 15 residues.

The chain links TRBV20-1 to TRBJ2-3; D perhaps matches TRBD1 (6 bases). V gave up 3 bases and J gave up 1 base, with 11 bases separating them. CDR1 and CDR2 (germline): DFQATT, SNEGSKA (reference sequence). The CDR3 sequence is 14 residues long. CDR3 sequence: CSASVAGGTDTQYF. CDR3 DNA: TGCAGTGCTAGTGTGGCAGGGGGCACAGATACGCAGTATTTT.

The chain joins TRBV28 to TRBJ1-2, with TRBD1 matching 8 bases. Germline values: CDR1 MDHEN, CDR2 SYDVKM. J was trimmed by 8 bases and V by 6 bases; bases with no gene match: 11. There are 14 residues in the CDR3. CDR3 nucleotide sequence: TGTGCCAGCAGGTTACAGGGGGAGAGGCACGGCTACACCTTC. Encoded protein: CASRLQGERHGYTF.

This clonotype was picked up many times. V gene TRBV7-2 combines with J gene TRBJ2-5; D is unclear. Trimming left V 3 bases short and J 4 bases short, with 12 bases between. The CDR3 consists of 14 residues. Germline CDR1 SGHTA, CDR2 FQGNSA. This chain's CDR3 is CASSLDGAAETQYF. In DNA, the CDR3 is TGTGCCAGCAGCTTGGACGGAGCAGCAGAGACCCAGTACTTC.

This clonotype was counted many times. The chain recombines TRBV9 with TRBJ2-3, with 9 bases matching TRBD1. CDR1 is SGDLS and CDR2 is YYNGEE in the germline V gene. The ends lost 2 bases at V and 2 bases at J; junction bases unmatched: 3. The CDR3 sequence is 15 residues long. The CDR3: CASSVGQGNTDTQYF. The CDR3 region has the DNA TGTGCCAGCAGCGTGGGACAGGGTAACACAGATACGCAGTATTTT.

In its sample, this clonotype was seen a few times. The rearrangement uses TRBV28 and TRBJ2-7; unclear D gene. From germline, CDR1 is MDHEN and CDR2 SYDVKM. The CDR3 is 14 residues long. Trimming pared 5 bases from V and 5 bases from J, leaving 16 bases between. The CDR3 here is CASSPGPRRNEQYF. CDR3 nucleotides: TGTGCCAGCAGTCCAGGACCAAGGCGGAACGAGCAGTACTTC.

V is TRBV18 and J is TRBJ1-2; weak D call: TRBD1 (6 bases). Trimming stripped 1 base from V and 3 bases from J, with 6 bases between. Looked up from germline, CDR1 is KGHSH and CDR2 is LQKENI. The CDR3 extends over 13 amino acids. The CDR3 region has the DNA TGTGCCAGCTCACCACAGGGGGACTATGGCTACACCTTC. Encoded protein: CASSPQGDYGYTF.

This chain joins TRBV9 and TRBJ2-1; 11 bases are a match to TRBD2. The V segment lost 3 bases and the J segment 9 bases; nucleotides outside the gene matches: 8. This CDR3 is 15 amino acids long. Germline CDR1 reads SGDLS; CDR2 reads YYNGEE. The CDR3 nucleotides are TGTGCCAGCAGCGCCCGCACTAGCGGGGGTAGTGAGCAGTTCTTC. Encoded protein: CASSARTSGGSEQFF.

This clonotype has just a few counts. V is TRBV6-6 and J is TRBJ2-7; unclear D gene. CDR3 size: 12 residues. Germline-derived CDR1 and CDR2 are MNHNY and SVGAGI (reference sequence). The V and J ends lost 6 bases and 4 bases respectively, with 10 bases between them. The chain's CDR3 is CASSPLTYEQYF. CDR3 nucleotide sequence: TGTGCCAGCAGCCCTCTGACGTACGAGCAGTACTTC.

This clonotype was seen repeatedly, ten times or more. J is TRBJ2-7 and V is TRBV9, with D maybe TRBD2 (7 bases). V gave up 4 bases and J gave up 3 bases, with 20 bases separating them. Germline V gives CDR1 SGDLS, CDR2 YYNGEE. The CDR3 loop spans 16 amino acids. The CDR3, as DNA: TGTGCCAGCAGCCGACTAGCACGGGGGGCCCACTACGAGCAGTACTTC. This gives the protein CASSRLARGAHYEQYF.